This T cell receptor beta chain was recovered during a study of PD-L1 blockade in urothelial cancer. As for time point: peripheral blood 6 weeks after treatment start. Germline values: CDR1 SGHAT, CDR2 FQNNGV. The trim removed 1 base at V and 6 bases at J, leaving 4 bases unmatched. This CDR3 is 14 amino acids long. Method: immunoSEQ multiplex PCR; TCRdb's copy keeps in-frame clones and lacks some. The sample records around 110,000 clones, around 89% being singletons. This chain links TRBV11-2 with TRBJ1-2; TRBD1 matches at 8 bases. Sequences were derived from PBMCs, sampled around atezolizumab (anti-PD-L1) treatment. This TCR was recovered from a man in his sixties with urothelial cancer. CDR3: CASSLAQGADGYTF. In DNA form, the CDR3 reads TGTGCCAGCAGCTTAGCCCAGGGGGCCGATGGCTACACCTTC.